Presented here are 12 T cell receptor beta chains from one specimen sequenced in a study of response to subunit inactivated influenza vaccine. Via MiXCR, TCRdb re-called the RT-PCR reads, giving one row per CDR3 protein. The sample yields about 500,000 distinct CDR3 sequences, around 7.9% seen once. This specimen consisted of PBMCs from blood, obtained around 25 months after vaccination. These receptors came from a man in his fifties or sixties who received an inactivated influenza vaccine.

The rearrangement joins TRBV29-1 to TRBJ1-6, with TRBD1 matching 9 bases. This CDR3 region has 13 residues. CDR1 and CDR2 (germline): SQVTM, ANQGSEA. The V and J ends lost 6 bases and 7 bases, in that order; junction bases with no gene match: 4. The CDR3 loop is CSVGTGLNSPLHF. The CDR3 coding sequence is TGCAGCGTGGGGACAGGGTTGAATTCACCCCTCCACTTT.

There are many counts of this clonotype. The rearrangement uses TRBV6-1 and TRBJ2-1; 11 bases match TRBD2. This CDR3 region has 15 residues. V lost 6 bases to trimming and J lost 2 bases; unmatched junction nucleotides: 3. Germline V CDR1 and CDR2: MNHNS, SASEGT. CDR3 nucleotides: TGTGCCAGCAGCCGGACTAGCGGGCCCTACAATGAGCAGTTCTTC. It is translated as CASSRTSGPYNEQFF.

Only a few counts were recorded for this clonotype. This rearrangement joins TRBV4-1 to TRBJ1-3; the D is unclear. CDR3 length: 15 residues. CDR1 is MGHRA and CDR2 is YSYEKL in the germline V gene. V was shortened by 3 bases and J by 0 bases, with 9 bases between the two germline ends. The CDR3 spells CASSHGSRSGNTIYF. CDR3 DNA sequence: TGCGCCAGCAGCCACGGATCCCGCTCTGGAAACACCATATATTTT.

This chain connects TRBV11-3 to TRBJ2-3; tentatively, D is TRBD1 or TRBD2 (5 bases each). CDR1 SGHNT and CDR2 YENEEA come from the germline V gene. The ends were cut back, 3 bases at V and 3 bases at J, with 10 bases in the middle. The CDR3 covers 14 residues. CDR3 sequence (DNA): TGTGCCAGCAGCTTTCGGGACGGGACAGATACGCAGTATTTT. Residues: CASSFRDGTDTQYF.

CDR3 coding DNA: TGTGCCAGCAGCGTACGGGAGGGCCAGCCCCAGCATTTT. Its protein product is CASSVREGQPQHF. The V gene is TRBV7-6, the J gene TRBJ1-5; D is unresolved. The CDR3 totals 13 residues. With 5 bases removed from V and 7 bases from J, the gap between germline ends came to 12 bases. Germline CDR1 reads SGHVS; CDR2 reads FNYEAQ.

In its sample, this clonotype was seen a few times. The V and J genes are TRBV3-1 and TRBJ1-1, with 8 bases fitting TRBD1. The CDR3 is 15 residues long. The germline V gene encodes CDR1 LGHDT and CDR2 YNNKEL (reference sequence). V was pared by 3 bases and J by 5 bases, with 8 bases of the junction left unmatched. As DNA, the CDR3 is TGTGCCAGCAGCCACTTCGACAGGGGAGGTACTGAAGCTTTCTTT. The encoded protein is CASSHFDRGGTEAFF. Variable domain in full (rest from reference TRBV3-1 and TRBJ1-1): DTAVSQTPKYLVTQMGNDKSIKCEQNLGHDTMYWYKQDSKKFLKIMFSYNNKELIINETVPNRFSPKSPDKAHLNLHINSLELGDSAVYFCASSHFDRGGTEAFFGQGTRLTVV.

The sample holds many counts of this clonotype. The chain employs TRBV20-1 and TRBJ1-2; D ambiguous. The CDR3 extends over 12 amino acids. Per germline, CDR1 DFQATT and CDR2 SNEGSKA (reference sequence). V lost 6 bases to trimming and J lost 3 bases, with 11 bases between them. The CDR3 DNA reads TGCAGTGCCACTCCAGGCTACTATGGCTACACCTTC. Its protein is CSATPGYYGYTF.

This clonotype was found many times. The gene calls are TRBV12-3 or TRBV12-4 and TRBJ2-1; D is undetermined. There are 13 residues in the CDR3. The V gene lost 8 bases and the J gene lost 2 bases, with 10 bases spanning the gap. The CDR3 sequence is CASSISPYNEQFF. CDR3 nucleotides: TGTGCCAGCTCGATCTCCCCCTACAATGAGCAGTTCTTC.

This clonotype was counted only a few times. This rearrangement joins TRBV10-3 to TRBJ2-1; 10 nucleotides align to TRBD2. V lost 11 bases and J lost 6; bases outside the gene matches: 10. This CDR3 comprises 14 residues. The germline V gene encodes CDR1 ENHRY and CDR2 SYGVKD. The CDR3 DNA reads TGTGCCTCGGGGGGAGGGACTAGCGCCAATGAGCAGTTCTTC. Its translation: CASGGGTSANEQFF.

This clonotype was seen more than once but under ten times. The chain combines TRBV4-2 with TRBJ2-2, with TRBD1 identical over 11 bases. Per germline, CDR1 LGHNA and CDR2 YNFKEQ. The V segment lost 0 bases and the J segment 8 bases; nucleotides outside the gene matches: 11. The length of the CDR3 is 18 residues. CDR3 nucleotide sequence: TGTGCCAGCAGCCAAGATTTCCCTGGACAGGGGGCTATGGGGGAGCTGTTTTTT. Amino acids: CASSQDFPGQGAMGELFF.

This chain connects TRBV5-1 to TRBJ2-1; 9 bases line up with TRBD1. Germline assignment: CDR1 SGHRS and CDR2 YFSETQ. The CDR3 loop spans 15 amino acids. V gave up 3 bases and J gave up 5 bases; unmatched junction bases: 6. The CDR3 sequence is CASSSSGTGHNEQFF. The CDR3 DNA reads as TGCGCCAGCAGCTCCTCCGGGACAGGGCACAATGAGCAGTTCTTC.

In this sample, this clonotype turned up a few times. As DNA, the CDR3 is TGTGCCAGCAGTGGACAGGGGCGGTATTCACCCCTCCACTTT. It yields the protein CASSGQGRYSPLHF. The chain carries TRBV28 and TRBJ1-6; 9 bases map to TRBD1. V lost 5 bases to trimming and J lost 8 bases; unmatched junction nucleotides: 4. Germline values: CDR1 MDHEN, CDR2 SYDVKM. This CDR3 is built from 14 residues.